The subject of this entry is one TCR beta chain. This sample was included in a study of shared clonotypes between healthy human individuals. The test was conducted at deep level. Sorted-subset replicate PCR reactions contained approximately 190 ng DNA, corresponding to some 30,000 T cell genomes. Profiling relied on immunoSEQ multiplex PCR, and the TCRdb table lists in-frame clones only, not all of them. The table shows 2.3 million or so clones, with 85% to 95% occurring only once. V was clipped by 0 bases and J by 5 bases, with 10 bases between them. There are 14 residues in the CDR3. Per germline, CDR1 SGHAT and CDR2 FQNNGV. The donor cohort consisted entirely of Caucasian adults residing in Nashville, Tennessee.

The material sequenced was naive CD4+ T cells from PBMCs. The sample's subset: CD45RA+ positively selected. The genes are TRBV11-2 and TRBJ2-5; D is unclear. The TCR was taken from a young man in good health. Some clones in this sample may be carry-over from other donors' samples. In DNA form, the CDR3 reads TGTGCCAGCAGCTTAGATCCCCCTGGGGAGACCCAGTACTTC. Protein: CASSLDPPGETQYF. Combining the CDR3 with reference TRBV11-2 and TRBJ2-5 gives the whole variable domain EAGVAQSPRYKIIEKRQSVAFWCNPISGHATLYWYQQILGQGPKLLIQFQNNGVVDDSQLPKDRFSAERLKGVDSTLKIQPAKLEDSAVYLCASSLDPPGETQYFGPGTRLLVL.